The sequence of this TCR beta chain was determined in a study of blood T cell repertoires in COVID-19. This clone was counted a single time. Repertoires were generated with immunoSEQ multiplex PCR, while TCRdb's copy carries only in-frame clones and drops some. The sample holds 110,000 or so clones, 75% to 90% seen once. The V gene's germline CDR1 is LNHDA and CDR2 SQIVND (reference sequence). J gave up 7 bases and V 7 bases, and 7 bases lay outside the gene matches. The CDR3 length is 13 residues. The chain is built from TRBV19 and TRBJ2-1; 7 nucleotides align to TRBD1. Input material: peripheral blood. The receptor was isolated from a woman aged 45 to 65 with acute or convalescent COVID-19. CDR3 in DNA: TGTGCCAGTAATCCACAGGGGTGGAATGAGCAGTTCTTC. Its protein is CASNPQGWNEQFF.